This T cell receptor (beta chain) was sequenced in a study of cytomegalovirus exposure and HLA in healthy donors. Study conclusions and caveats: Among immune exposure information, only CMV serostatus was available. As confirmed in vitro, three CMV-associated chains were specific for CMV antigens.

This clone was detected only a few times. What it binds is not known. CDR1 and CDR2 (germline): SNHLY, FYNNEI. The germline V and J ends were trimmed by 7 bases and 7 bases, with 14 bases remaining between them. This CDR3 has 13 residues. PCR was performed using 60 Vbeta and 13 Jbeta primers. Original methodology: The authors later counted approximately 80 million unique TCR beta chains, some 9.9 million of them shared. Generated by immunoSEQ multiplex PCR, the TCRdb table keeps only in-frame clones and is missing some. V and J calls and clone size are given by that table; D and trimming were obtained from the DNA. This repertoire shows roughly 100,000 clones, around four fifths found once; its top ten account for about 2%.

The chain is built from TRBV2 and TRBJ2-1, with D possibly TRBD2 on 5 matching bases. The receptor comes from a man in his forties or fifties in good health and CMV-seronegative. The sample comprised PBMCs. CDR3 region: CASKPLRENEQFF. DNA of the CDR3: TGTGCCAGCAAGCCGTTAAGGGAGAATGAGCAGTTCTTC.